The clone carrying this TCR beta chain was detected only a few times. Its specificity is unknown. The ends were cut back, 2 bases at V and 7 bases at J, with 11 bases in the middle. The germline CDR1 and CDR2 sequences are SGHAT and FQNNGV. CDR3 length equals 13 residues. The data belong to a study of blood T cells in healthy people across ages. Background on the study: About one barcoded TCR beta cDNA was captured per two T cells. Study-wide results and limits: Among long-lived donors, naive CD4+ cells were more numerous and diversity higher than in aged donors.

Primers used in a second PCR of about 7 to 12 cycles were a sample-barcoded 5' primer and a J-beta primer mix. At least 2.5 million CDR3-containing paired-end reads were obtained per sample. In TCRdb, the 5' RACE reads were re-called with MiXCR into one record per CDR3 protein. Here the sample spans over 950,000 distinct CDR3 sequences, roughly half being singletons. Sequencing was carried out using blood. This clonotype was sampled from a woman aged 60-70 years in good health. The chain carries TRBV11-2 and TRBJ2-5, with no clear D. The CDR3 DNA reads as TGTGCCAGCAGCTTAACCCCGCTGGGGACCCAGTACTTC. Amino acid sequence: CASSLTPLGTQYF.